This TCR beta chain was recovered during a study of blood T cell repertoires in COVID-19 (dated by TCRdb to 2018 to 2020). For the study in its entirety: Samples covering the acute and convalescent phases of COVID-19 were provided by collaborators in the United States, Italy and Spain. The prospective study material was composed of cDNA or gDNA derived from T cells, B-cell-depleted T cells, or PBMCs. The sample metadata nearly always contained a de-identified subject ID, COVID-19 status, age in years and sex. Where available, HLA class I and class II types were taken from metadata supplied by the sample provider and were not determined by assay-based typing. Samples came from the ongoing ImmuneRACE study (first 160 participants) plus 1,254 subjects from 6 global collaborators. The repertoires were released in a freely available public database intended as a resource for research on the immune response to SARS-CoV-2. Deeply sampled blood TCRbeta repertoires from subjects exposed to, actively infected with, or recovered from COVID-19 were included in the dataset. Findings and caveats that apply to the study as a whole: How much clinical and demographic metadata was included differed by source and by participant, and the metadata was provided uncurated.

TCRbeta CDR3 regions were amplified from genomic DNA by means of the immunoSEQ Assay, a bias-controlled multiplex PCR. As for the original processing: Within the assay, amplification of reference gene primers was used to estimate how many nucleated cells each sample contained. To quantify the absolute abundance of each unique TCRbeta CDR3 rearrangement, sequence reads were collapsed and filtered. For each sample, productive Simpson clonality was calculated by taking the square root of Simpson's diversity index across productive rearrangements. The clones in this table, taken by TCRdb from immuneACCESS, are in-frame only. Not every clone is retained; where verified, under half of the shortfall comes from an unresolved V gene, and the cause of the rest is unknown. V, J and clone size were drawn from that table, and D and trimming were deduced from the DNA. The sample table holds under 80,000 clones, of which roughly 92% were seen once. The ten largest make up roughly 5.2% of the sample.

Reading from cysteine to phenylalanine, the CDR3 counts 14 amino acids. Of the read, only the CDR3 DNA is kept; its 42 bases are in frame from base 1. In the germline V gene (reference sequence), CDR1 corresponds to MNHEY and CDR2 to SMNVEV. V and J are trimmed by 4 bases and 3 bases, and the gene matches miss 5 bases of the junction. Of note for this clone: No antigen is known for it. Per-nucleotide qualities are absent, and no much larger clonotype sits a single base away.

Each collaborating institution followed its own protocols to collect whole blood in K2EDTA tubes. For TCRbeta analysis, collaborator samples were shipped as frozen whole blood, as isolated PBMCs, or as DNA extracted from either sample type. The specimen was peripheral blood. The rearrangement combines TRBV27 with TRBJ1-1; 7 bases in between match TRBD1. The receptor comes from a human donor in a cohort sampled during active COVID-19. The CDR3 corresponds to CASSSFRGDTEAFF. The nucleotide sequence reads as follows: TGTGCCAGCAGTTCATTCAGGGGGGACACTGAAGCTTTCTTT.